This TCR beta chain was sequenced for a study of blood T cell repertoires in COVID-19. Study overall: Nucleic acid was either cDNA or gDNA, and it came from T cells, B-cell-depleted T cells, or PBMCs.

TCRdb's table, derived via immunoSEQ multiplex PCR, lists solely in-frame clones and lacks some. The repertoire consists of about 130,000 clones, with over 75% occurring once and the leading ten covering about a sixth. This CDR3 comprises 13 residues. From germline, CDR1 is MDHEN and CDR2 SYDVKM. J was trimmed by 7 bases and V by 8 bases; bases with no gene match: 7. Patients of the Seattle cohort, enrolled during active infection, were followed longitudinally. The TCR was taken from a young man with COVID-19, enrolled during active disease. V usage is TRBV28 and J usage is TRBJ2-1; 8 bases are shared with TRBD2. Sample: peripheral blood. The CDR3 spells CASGSGGGNEQFF. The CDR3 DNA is TGTGCCAGCGGAAGCGGGGGCGGTAATGAGCAGTTCTTC. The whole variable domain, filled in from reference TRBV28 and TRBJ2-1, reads DVKVTQSSRYLVKRTGEKVFLECVQDMDHENMFWYRQDPGLGLRLIYFSYDVKMKEKGDIPEGYSVSREKKERFSLILESASTNQTSMYLCASGSGGGNEQFFGPGTRLTVL.